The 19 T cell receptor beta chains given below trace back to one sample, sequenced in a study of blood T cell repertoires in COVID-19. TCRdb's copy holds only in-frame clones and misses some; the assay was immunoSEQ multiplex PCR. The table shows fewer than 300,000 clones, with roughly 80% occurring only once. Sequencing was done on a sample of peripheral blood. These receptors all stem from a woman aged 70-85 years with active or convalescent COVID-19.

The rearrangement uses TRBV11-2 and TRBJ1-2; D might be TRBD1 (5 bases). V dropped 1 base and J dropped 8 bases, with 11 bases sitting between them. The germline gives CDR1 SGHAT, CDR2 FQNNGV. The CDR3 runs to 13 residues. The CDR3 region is CASSLGRGLGYTF. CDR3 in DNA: TGTGCCAGCAGCTTAGGAAGGGGCTTGGGCTACACCTTC.

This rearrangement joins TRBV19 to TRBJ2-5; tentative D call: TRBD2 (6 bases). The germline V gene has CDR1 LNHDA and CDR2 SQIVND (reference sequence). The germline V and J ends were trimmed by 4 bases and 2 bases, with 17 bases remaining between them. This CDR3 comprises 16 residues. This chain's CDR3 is CASSTSTGTLQETQYF. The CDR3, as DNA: TGTGCCAGTAGTACTTCGACGGGGACTTTACAAGAGACCCAGTACTTC.

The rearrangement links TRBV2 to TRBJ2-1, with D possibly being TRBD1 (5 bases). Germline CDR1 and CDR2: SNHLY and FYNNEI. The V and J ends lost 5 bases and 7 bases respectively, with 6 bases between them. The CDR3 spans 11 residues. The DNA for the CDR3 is TGTGCCAGCAGTAGGGGTAATGAGCAGTTCTTC. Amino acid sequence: CASSRGNEQFF.

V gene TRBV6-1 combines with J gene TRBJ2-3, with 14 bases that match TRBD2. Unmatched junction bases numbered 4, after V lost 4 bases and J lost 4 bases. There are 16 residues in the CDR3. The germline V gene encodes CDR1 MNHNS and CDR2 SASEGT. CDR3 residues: CASSVGTSGSSDTQYF. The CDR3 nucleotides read TGTGCCAGCAGTGTTGGGACTAGCGGGAGTTCAGATACGCAGTATTTT.

The CDR3 region is CASSFRGQGDTGELFF. The CDR3 DNA reads TGTGCCAGCAGCTTCCGAGGACAGGGGGACACCGGGGAGCTGTTTTTT. V usage is TRBV5-5 and J usage is TRBJ2-2; 10 nucleotides align to TRBD1. Germline V gene data show CDR1 as SGHKS and CDR2 as YYEKEE (reference sequence). Trimming at V came to 2 bases and at J to 3 bases, leaving 4 bases not matched to a gene. CDR3 size: 16 residues.

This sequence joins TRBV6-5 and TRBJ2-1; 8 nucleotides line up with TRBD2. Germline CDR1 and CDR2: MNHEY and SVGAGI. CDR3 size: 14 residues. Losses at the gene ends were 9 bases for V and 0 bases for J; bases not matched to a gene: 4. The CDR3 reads CASTRGGSYNEQFF. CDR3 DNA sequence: TGTGCCAGTACACGGGGGGGCTCCTACAATGAGCAGTTCTTC.

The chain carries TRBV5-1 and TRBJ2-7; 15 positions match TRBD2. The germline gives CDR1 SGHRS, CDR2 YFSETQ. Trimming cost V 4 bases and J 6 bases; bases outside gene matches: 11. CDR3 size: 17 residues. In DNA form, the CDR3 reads TGCGCCAGCAGCCCCCTCGGGACTAGCGGGGGGCGGTCCGAGCAGTACTTC. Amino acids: CASSPLGTSGGRSEQYF.

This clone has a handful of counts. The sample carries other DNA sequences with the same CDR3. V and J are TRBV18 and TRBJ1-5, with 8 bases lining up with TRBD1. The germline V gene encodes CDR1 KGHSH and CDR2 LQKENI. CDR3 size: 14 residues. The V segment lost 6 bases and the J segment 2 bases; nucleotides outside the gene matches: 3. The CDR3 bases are TGTGCCAGCTCCCCGGGACAGGGCAATCAGCCCCAGCATTTT. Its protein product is CASSPGQGNQPQHF.

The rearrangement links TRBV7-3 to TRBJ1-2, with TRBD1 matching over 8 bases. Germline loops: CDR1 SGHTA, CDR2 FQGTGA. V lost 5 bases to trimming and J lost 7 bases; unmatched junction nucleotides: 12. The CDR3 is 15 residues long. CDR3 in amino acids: CASSPHGQGGFGYTF. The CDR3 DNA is TGTGCCAGCAGCCCACACGGACAGGGAGGCTTTGGCTACACCTTC. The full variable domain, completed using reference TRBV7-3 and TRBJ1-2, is GAGVSQTPSNKVTEKGKYVELRCDPISGHTALYWYRQSLGQGPEFLIYFQGTGAADDSGLPNDRFFAVRPEGSVSTLKIQRTERGDSAVYLCASSPHGQGGFGYTFGSGTRLTVV.

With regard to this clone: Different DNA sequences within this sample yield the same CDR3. CDR3 sequence: CASSSGLAGYNEQFF. The CDR3 region has the DNA TGCGCCAGCAGCTCTGGACTAGCGGGTTACAATGAGCAGTTCTTC. The chain has TRBV5-1 and TRBJ2-1; 11 bases map to TRBD2. In germline, CDR1 is SGHRS, CDR2 YFSETQ. The CDR3 runs to 15 residues. Trimming cost V 3 bases and J 4 bases; bases outside gene matches: 3.

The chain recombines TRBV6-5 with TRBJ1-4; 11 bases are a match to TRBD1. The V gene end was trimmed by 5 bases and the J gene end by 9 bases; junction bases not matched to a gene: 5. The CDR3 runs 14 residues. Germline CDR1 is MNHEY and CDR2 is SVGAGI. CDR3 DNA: TGTGCCAGCAGTACCGGGACAGGGGGGAAAAAACTGTTTTTT. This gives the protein CASSTGTGGKKLFF.

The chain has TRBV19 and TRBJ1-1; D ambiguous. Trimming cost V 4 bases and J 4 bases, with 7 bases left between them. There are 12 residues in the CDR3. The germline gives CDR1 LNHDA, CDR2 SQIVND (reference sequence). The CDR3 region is CASSNVRTEAFF. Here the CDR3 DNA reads TGTGCCAGTAGTAATGTCCGCACTGAAGCTTTCTTT.

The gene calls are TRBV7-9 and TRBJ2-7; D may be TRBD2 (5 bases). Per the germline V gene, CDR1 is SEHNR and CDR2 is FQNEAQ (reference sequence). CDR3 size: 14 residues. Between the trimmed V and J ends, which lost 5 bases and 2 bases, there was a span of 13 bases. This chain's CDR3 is CASSPLARPYEQYF. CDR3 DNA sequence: TGTGCCAGCAGCCCCTTAGCGAGGCCCTACGAGCAGTACTTC.

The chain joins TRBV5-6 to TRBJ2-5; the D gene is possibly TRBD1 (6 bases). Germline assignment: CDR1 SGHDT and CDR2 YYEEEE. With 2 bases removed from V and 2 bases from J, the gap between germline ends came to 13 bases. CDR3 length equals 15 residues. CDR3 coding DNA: TGTGCCAGCAGCTTTACGACAGGCCTTCAAGAGACCCAGTACTTC. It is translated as CASSFTTGLQETQYF. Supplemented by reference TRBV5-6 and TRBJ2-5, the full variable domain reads DAGVTQSPTHLIKTRGQQVTLRCSPKSGHDTVSWYQQALGQGPQFIFQYYEEEERQRGNFPDRFSGHQFPNYSSELNVNALLLGDSALYLCASSFTTGLQETQYFGPGTRLLVL.

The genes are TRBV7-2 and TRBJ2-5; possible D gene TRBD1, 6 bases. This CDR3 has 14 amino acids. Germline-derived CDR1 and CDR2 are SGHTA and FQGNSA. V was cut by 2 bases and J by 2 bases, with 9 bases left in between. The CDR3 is CASSLRTAQETQYF. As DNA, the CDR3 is TGTGCCAGCAGCTTAAGGACAGCTCAAGAGACCCAGTACTTC.

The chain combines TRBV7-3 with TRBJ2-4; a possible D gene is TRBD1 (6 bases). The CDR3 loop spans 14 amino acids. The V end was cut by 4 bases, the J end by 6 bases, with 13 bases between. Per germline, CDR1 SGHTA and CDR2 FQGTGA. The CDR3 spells CASSSNRAPNIQYF. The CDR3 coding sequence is TGTGCCAGCAGCTCCAACAGGGCTCCAAACATTCAGTACTTC.

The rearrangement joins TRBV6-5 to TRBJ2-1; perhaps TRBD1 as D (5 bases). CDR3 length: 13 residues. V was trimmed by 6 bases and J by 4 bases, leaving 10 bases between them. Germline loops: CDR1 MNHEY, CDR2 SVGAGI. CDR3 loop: CASRHDSYNEQFF. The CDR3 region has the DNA TGTGCCAGCAGACACGACAGTTACAATGAGCAGTTCTTC.

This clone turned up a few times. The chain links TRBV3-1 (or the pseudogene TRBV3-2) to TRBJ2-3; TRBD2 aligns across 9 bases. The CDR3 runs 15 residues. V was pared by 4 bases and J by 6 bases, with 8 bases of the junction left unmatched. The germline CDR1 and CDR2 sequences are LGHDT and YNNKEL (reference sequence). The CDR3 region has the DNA TGTGCCAGCAGCCGGAACGCGGGGGGGCCGGATACGCAGTATTTT. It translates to CASSRNAGGPDTQYF.

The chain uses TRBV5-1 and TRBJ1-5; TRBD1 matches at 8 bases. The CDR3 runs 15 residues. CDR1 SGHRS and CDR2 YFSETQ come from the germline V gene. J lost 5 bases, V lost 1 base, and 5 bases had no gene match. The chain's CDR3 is CASSLSGTGYQPQHF. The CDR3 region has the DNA TGCGCCAGCAGCTTGTCCGGGACAGGTTATCAGCCCCAGCATTTT.